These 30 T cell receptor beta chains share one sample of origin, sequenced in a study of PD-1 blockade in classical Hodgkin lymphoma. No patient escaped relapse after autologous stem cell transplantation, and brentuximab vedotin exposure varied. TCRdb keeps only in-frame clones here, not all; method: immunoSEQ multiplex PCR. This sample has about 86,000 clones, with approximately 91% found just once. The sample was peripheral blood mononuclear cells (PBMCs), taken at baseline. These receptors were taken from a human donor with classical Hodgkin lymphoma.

DNA for the CDR3: TGTGCCAGCAGCTTACGGGACCCCGGTCCTAGCAATCAGCCCCAGCATTTT. It codes for CASSLRDPGPSNQPQHF. V gene TRBV11-3 combines with J gene TRBJ1-5; maybe TRBD1 (5 bases). Germline CDR1 reads SGHNT; CDR2 reads YENEEA. V was trimmed by 2 bases and J by 0 bases, leaving 14 bases between them. The CDR3 spans 17 residues.

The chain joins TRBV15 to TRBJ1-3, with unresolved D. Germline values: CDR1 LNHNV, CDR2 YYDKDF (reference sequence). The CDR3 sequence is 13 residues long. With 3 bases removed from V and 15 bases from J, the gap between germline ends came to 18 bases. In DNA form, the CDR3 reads TGTGCCACCAGCAGCTCGGACGGACGTTTTCCATATTTT. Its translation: CATSSSDGRFPYF.

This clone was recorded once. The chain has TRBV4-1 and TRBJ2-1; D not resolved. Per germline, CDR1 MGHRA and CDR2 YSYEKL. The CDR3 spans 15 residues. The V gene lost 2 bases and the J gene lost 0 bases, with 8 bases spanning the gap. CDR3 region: CASSQIGSSYNEQFF. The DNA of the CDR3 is TGCGCCAGCAGCCAAATAGGTAGCTCCTACAATGAGCAGTTCTTC.

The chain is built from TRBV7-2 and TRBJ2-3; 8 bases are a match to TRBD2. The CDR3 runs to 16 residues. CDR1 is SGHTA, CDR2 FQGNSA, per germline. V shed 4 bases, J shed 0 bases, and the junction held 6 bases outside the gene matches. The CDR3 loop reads CASSSLAGTSTDTQYF. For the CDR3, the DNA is TGTGCCAGCAGCTCCTTAGCGGGGACTAGCACAGATACGCAGTATTTT.

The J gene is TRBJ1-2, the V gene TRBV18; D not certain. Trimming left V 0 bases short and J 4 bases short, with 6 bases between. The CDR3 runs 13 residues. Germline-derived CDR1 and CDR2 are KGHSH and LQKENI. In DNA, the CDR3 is TGTGCCAGCTCACCACCCGTTACCTATGGCTACACCTTC. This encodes CASSPPVTYGYTF.

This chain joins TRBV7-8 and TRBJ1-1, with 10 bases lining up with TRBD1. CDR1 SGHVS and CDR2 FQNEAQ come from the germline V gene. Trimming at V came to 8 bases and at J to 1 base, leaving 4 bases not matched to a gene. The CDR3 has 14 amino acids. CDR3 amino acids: CASGGQGENTEAFF. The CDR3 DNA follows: TGTGCCAGCGGTGGACAGGGGGAGAACACTGAAGCTTTCTTT.

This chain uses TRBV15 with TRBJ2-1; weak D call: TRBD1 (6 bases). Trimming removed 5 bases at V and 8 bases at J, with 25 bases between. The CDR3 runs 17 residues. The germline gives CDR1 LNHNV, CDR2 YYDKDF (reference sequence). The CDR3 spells CATSPARGARGGDEQFF. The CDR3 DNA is TGTGCCACCAGCCCGGCGAGGGGCGCTAGAGGGGGTGATGAGCAGTTCTTC. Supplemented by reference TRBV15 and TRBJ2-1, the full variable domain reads DAMVIQNPRYQVTQFGKPVTLSCSQTLNHNVMYWYQQKSSQAPKLLFHYYDKDFNNEADTPDNFQSRRPNTSFCFLDIRSPGLGDTAMYLCATSPARGARGGDEQFFGPGTRLTVL.

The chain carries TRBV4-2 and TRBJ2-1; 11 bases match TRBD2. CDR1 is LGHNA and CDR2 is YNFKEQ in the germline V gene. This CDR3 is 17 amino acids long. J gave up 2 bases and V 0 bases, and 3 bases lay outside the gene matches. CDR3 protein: CASSQDSGRAAYNEQFF. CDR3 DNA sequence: TGTGCCAGCAGCCAAGATAGCGGGAGGGCGGCCTACAATGAGCAGTTCTTC.

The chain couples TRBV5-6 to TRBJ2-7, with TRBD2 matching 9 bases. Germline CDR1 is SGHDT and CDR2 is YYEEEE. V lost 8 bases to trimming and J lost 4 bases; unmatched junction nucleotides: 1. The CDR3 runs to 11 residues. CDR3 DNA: TGTGCCAGTGCGGGAGGGTACGAGCAGTACTTC. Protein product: CASAGGYEQYF.

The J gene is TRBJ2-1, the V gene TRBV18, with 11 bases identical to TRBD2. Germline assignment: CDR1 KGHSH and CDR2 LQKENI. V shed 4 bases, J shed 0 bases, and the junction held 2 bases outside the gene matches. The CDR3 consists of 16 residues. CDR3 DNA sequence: TGTGCCAGCTCACTGACTAGCGGGACCTCCTACAATGAGCAGTTCTTC. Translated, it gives CASSLTSGTSYNEQFF.

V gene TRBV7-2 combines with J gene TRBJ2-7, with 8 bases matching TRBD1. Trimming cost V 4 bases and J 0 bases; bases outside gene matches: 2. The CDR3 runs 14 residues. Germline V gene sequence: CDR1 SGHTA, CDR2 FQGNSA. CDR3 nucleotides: TGTGCCAGCAGCTGGACAGGGAGCTCCTACGAGCAGTACTTC. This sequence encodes CASSWTGSSYEQYF.

The CDR3 spells CASSYLGSGYGYTF. Here the CDR3 DNA reads TGTGCCAGCAGTTACCTTGGGAGTGGCTATGGCTACACCTTC. This chain links TRBV6-5 with TRBJ1-2; D remains ambiguous. Trimming cost V 2 bases and J 4 bases, with 11 bases left between them. The CDR3 spans 14 residues. Germline lookup yields CDR1 MNHEY and CDR2 SVGAGI.

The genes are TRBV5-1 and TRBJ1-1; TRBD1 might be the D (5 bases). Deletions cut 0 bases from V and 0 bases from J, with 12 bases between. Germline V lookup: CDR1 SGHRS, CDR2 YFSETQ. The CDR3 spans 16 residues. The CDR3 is CASSLAGGEMNTEAFF. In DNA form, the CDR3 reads TGCGCCAGCAGCTTGGCTGGGGGGGAGATGAACACTGAAGCTTTCTTT.

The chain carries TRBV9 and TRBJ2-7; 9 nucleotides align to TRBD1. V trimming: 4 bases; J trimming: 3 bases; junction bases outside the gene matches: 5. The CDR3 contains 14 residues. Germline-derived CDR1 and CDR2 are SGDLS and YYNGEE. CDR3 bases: TGTGCCAGCAGCATTACAGGGGGCGGCTACGAGCAGTACTTC. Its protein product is CASSITGGGYEQYF. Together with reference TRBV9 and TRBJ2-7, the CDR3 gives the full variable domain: DSGVTQTPKHLITATGQRVTLRCSPRSGDLSVYWYQQSLDQGLQFLIQYYNGEERAKGNILERFSAQQFPDLHSELNLSSLELGDSALYFCASSITGGGYEQYFGPGTRLTVT.

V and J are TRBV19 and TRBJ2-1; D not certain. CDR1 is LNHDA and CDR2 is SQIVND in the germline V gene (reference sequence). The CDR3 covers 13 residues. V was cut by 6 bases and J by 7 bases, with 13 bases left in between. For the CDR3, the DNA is TGTGCCAGTAGCTTGGACCTCTTAAATGAGCAGTTCTTC. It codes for CASSLDLLNEQFF.

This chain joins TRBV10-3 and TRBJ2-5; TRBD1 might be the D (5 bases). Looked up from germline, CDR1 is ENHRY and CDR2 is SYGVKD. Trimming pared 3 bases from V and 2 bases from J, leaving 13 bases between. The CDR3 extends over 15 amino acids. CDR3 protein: CAISESTVLQETQYF. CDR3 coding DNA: TGTGCCATCAGTGAATCGACAGTGTTACAAGAGACCCAGTACTTC.

CDR3 in DNA: TGTGCCAGCAGCTTAGCAGGAGCGGGTCTCCAAGAGACCCAGTACTTC. Encoded protein: CASSLAGAGLQETQYF. The chain uses TRBV7-9 and TRBJ2-5, with D possibly matching TRBD2 (6 bases). V shed 0 bases and J shed 1 base, with 12 bases lying between them. Germline CDR1 reads SEHNR; CDR2 reads FQNEAQ (reference sequence). The CDR3 has 16 amino acids. The whole variable domain, remainder taken from reference TRBV7-9 and TRBJ2-5, is DTGVSQNPRHKITKRGQNVTFRCDPISEHNRLYWYRQTLGQGPEFLTYFQNEAQLEKSRLLSDRFSAERPKGSFSTLEIQRTEQGDSAMYLCASSLAGAGLQETQYFGPGTRLLVL.

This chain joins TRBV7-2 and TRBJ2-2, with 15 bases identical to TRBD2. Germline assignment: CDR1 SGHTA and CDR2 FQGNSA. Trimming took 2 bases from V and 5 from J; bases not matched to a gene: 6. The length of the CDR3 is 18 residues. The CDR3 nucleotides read TGTGCCAGCAGCTTAAGCTGGACTAGCGGGAGGGGGACCGGGGAGCTGTTTTTT. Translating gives CASSLSWTSGRGTGELFF.

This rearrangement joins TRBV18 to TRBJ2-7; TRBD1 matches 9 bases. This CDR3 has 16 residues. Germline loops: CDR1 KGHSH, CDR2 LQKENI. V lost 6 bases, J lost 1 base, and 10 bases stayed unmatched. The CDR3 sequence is CASSPVTGTGSYEQYF. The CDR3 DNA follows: TGTGCCAGCTCGCCTGTAACCGGGACAGGGTCCTACGAGCAGTACTTC.

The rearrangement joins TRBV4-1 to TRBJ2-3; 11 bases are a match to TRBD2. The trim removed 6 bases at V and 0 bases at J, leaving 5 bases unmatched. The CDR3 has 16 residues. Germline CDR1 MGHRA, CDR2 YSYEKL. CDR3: CASSLRTSGSTDTQYF. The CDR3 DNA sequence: TGCGCCAGCAGTCTGAGGACTAGCGGGAGCACAGATACGCAGTATTTT.

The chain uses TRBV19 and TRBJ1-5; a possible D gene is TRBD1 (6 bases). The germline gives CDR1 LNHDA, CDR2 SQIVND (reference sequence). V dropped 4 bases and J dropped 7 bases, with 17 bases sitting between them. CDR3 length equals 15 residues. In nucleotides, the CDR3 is TGTGCCAGTAGTACCGGAGAGGGGGTGTCCCAGCCCCAGCATTTT. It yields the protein CASSTGEGVSQPQHF. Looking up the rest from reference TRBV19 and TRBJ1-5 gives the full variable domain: DGGITQSPKYLFRKEGQNVTLSCEQNLNHDAMYWYRQDPGQGLRLIYYSQIVNDFQKGDIAEGYSVSREKKESFPLTVTSAQKNPTAFYLCASSTGEGVSQPQHFGDGTRLSIL.

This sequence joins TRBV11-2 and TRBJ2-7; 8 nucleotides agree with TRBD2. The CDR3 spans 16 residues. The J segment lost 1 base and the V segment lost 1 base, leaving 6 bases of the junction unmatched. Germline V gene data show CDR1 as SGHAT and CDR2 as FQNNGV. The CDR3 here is CASSLVGGTSSYEQYF. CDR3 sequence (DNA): TGTGCCAGCAGCTTAGTCGGCGGGACTAGTTCCTACGAGCAGTACTTC.

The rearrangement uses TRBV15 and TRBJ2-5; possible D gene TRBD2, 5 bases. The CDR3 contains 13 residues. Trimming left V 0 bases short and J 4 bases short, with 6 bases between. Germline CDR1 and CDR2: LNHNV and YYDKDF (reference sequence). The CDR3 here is CATSRDGRETQYF. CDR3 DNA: TGTGCCACCAGCAGAGATGGGAGAGAGACCCAGTACTTC.

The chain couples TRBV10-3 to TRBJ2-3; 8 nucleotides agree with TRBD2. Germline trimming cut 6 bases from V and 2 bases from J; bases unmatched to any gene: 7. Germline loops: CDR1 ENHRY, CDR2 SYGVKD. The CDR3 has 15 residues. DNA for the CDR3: TGTGCCATCAGCAGTAGCGGGACAATCACAGATACGCAGTATTTT. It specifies CAISSSGTITDTQYF.

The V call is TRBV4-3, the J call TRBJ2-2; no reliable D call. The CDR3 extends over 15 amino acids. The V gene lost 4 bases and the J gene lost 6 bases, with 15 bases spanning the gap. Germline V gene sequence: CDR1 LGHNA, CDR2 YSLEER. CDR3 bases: TGCGCCAGCAGCCCCGAGCCGTTGGGGTCCGGGGAGCTGTTTTTT. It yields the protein CASSPEPLGSGELFF.

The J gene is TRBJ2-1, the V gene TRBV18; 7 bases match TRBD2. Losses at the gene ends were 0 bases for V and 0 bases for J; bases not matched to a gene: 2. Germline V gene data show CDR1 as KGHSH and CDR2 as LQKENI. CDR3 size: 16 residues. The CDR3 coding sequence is TGTGCCAGCTCACCACCTAGCGGGTACTCCTACAATGAGCAGTTCTTC. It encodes CASSPPSGYSYNEQFF.

The CDR3, as DNA: TGCGCCAGCAGCCCCCGACAGGGGGTACTATCCTACGAGCAGTACTTC. Translation gives CASSPRQGVLSYEQYF. The chain links TRBV5-1 to TRBJ2-7; 9 bases agree with TRBD1. After removal of 4 bases from V and 1 base from J, the junction contained 9 bases not matched to a gene. This CDR3 spans 16 amino acids. Looked up from germline, CDR1 is SGHRS and CDR2 is YFSETQ.

In nucleotides, the CDR3 is TGTGCCAGCAGCTCAAGACAGGGGCGAGAGACCCAGTACTTC. Its protein is CASSSRQGRETQYF. The gene calls are TRBV7-2 and TRBJ2-5; the match to TRBD1 covers 8 bases. The V gene's germline CDR1 is SGHTA and CDR2 FQGNSA. The CDR3 is made up of 14 amino acids. V trimming: 4 bases; J trimming: 4 bases; junction bases outside the gene matches: 5.

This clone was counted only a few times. In DNA form, the CDR3 reads TGTGCCAGCAGCTTAGGGGACCGACAGGGTGGAAAACTGTTTTTT. Translating gives CASSLGDRQGGKLFF. This chain connects TRBV7-2 to TRBJ1-4; 7 bases align to TRBD1. Germline V CDR1 and CDR2: SGHTA, FQGNSA. The CDR3 has 15 residues. V lost 1 base, J lost 10 bases, and 9 bases stayed unmatched.

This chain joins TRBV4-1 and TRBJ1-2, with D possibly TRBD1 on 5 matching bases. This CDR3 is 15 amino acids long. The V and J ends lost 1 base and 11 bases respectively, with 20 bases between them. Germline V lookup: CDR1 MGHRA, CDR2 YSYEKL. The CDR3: CASSQVPGMGNRYTF. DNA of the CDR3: TGCGCCAGCAGCCAAGTTCCAGGCATGGGTAACAGGTACACCTTC.